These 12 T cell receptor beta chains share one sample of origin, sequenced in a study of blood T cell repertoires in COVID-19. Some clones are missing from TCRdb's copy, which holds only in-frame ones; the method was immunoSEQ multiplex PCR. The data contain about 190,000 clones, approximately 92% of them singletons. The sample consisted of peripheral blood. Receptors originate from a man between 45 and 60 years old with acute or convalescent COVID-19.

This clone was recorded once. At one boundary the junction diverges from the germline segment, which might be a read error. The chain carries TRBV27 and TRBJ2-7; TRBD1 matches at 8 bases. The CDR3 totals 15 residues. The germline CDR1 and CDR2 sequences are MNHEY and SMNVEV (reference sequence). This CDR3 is CAGSLRTGNSNEQYF. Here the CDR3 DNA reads TGTGCCGGCAGTTTGCGGACAGGGAATTCAAACGAGCAGTACTTC.

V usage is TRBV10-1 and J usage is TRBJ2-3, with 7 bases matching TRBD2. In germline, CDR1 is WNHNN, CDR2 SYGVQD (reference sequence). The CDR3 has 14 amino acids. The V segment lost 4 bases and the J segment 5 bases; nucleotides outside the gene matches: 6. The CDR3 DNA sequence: TGCGCCAGCAGTGCAAGGAGGGAGGGAGATACGCAGTATTTT. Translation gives CASSARREGDTQYF.

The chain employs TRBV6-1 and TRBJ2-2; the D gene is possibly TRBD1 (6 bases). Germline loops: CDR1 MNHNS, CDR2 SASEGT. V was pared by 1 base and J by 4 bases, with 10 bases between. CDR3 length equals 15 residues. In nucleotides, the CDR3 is TGTGCCAGCAGTGAAGAGGACAGTTCCACCGGGGAGCTGTTTTTT. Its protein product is CASSEEDSSTGELFF.

The CDR3 spells CASSPQSIGAGTGELFF. CDR3 coding DNA: TGTGCCAGCAGCCCTCAATCCATAGGGGCTGGGACCGGGGAGCTGTTTTTT. The chain carries TRBV7-9 and TRBJ2-2; weak D call: TRBD1 (5 bases). This CDR3 contains 17 residues. Germline values: CDR1 SEHNR, CDR2 FQNEAQ (reference sequence). The ends were cut back, 5 bases at V and 5 bases at J, with 21 bases in the middle.

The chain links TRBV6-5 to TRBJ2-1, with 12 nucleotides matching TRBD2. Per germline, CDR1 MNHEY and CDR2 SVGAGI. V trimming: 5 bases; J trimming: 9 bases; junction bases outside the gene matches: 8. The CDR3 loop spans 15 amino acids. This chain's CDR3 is CASSLAGGHNLEQFF. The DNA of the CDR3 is TGTGCCAGCAGTCTAGCGGGAGGGCACAACCTTGAGCAGTTCTTC.

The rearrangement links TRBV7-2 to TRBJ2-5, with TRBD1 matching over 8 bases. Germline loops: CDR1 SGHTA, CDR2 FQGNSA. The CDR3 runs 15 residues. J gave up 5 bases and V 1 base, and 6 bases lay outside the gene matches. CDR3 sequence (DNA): TGTGCCAGCAGCTTAGTCGTGGCAGGGGGCGAGACCCAGTACTTC. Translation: CASSLVVAGGETQYF.

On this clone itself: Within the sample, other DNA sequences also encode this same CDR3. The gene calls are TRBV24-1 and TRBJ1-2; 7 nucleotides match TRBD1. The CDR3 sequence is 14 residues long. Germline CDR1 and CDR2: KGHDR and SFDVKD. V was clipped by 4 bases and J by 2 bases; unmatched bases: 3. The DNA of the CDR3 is TGTGCCACCAGTGACTGGGACAGAAACTATGGCTACACCTTC. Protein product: CATSDWDRNYGYTF.

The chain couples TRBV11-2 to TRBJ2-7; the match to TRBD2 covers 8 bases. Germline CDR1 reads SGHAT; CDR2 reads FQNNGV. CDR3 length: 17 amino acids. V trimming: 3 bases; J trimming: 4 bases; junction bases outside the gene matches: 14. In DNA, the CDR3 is TGTGCCAGCAGCTTGGGGGGCGGGAGGAGACCTCTATACGAGCAGTACTTC. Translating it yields CASSLGGGRRPLYEQYF.

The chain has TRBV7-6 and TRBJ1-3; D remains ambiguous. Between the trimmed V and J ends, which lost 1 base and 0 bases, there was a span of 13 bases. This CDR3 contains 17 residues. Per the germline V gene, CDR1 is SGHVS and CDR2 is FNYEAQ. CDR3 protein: CASSLDVRRASGNTIYF. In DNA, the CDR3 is TGTGCCAGCAGCTTAGATGTTCGGCGGGCCTCTGGAAACACCATATATTTT.

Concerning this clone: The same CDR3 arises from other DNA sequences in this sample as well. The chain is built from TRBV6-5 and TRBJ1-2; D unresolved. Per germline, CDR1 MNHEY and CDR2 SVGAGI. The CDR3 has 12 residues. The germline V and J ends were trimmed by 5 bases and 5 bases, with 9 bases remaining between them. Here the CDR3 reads CASSPTGYGYTF. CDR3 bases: TGTGCCAGCAGTCCGACCGGGTATGGCTACACCTTC.

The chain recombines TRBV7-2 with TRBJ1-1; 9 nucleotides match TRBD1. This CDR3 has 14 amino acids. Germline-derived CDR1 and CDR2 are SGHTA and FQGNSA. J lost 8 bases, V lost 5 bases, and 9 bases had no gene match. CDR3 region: CASSPLPGQGEAFF. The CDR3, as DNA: TGTGCCAGCAGCCCCCTCCCTGGACAGGGGGAAGCTTTCTTT.

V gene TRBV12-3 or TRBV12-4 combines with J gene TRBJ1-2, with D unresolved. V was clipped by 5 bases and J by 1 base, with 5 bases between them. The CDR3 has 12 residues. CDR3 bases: TGTGCCAGCAGTGTCCGTAACTATGGCTACACCTTC. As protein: CASSVRNYGYTF.